A single sample gave rise to the 3 T cell receptor beta chains below, sequenced in a study of response to subunit inactivated influenza vaccine. TCRdb recomputed calls from the RT-PCR reads with MiXCR, one row per CDR3 protein. The table shows 430,000 or so distinct CDR3 sequences, with over 9.5% occurring only once. Source: PBMCs from blood, taken 40 to 50 days after vaccination. The origin of the receptors is a man aged 50 or older who received an inactivated influenza vaccine.

This clonotype was seen at least ten times. J is TRBJ2-1 and V is TRBV5-1; 9 nucleotides match TRBD1. V was pared by 6 bases and J by 1 base, with 5 bases of the junction left unmatched. Looked up from germline, CDR1 is SGHRS and CDR2 is YFSETQ. There are 15 residues in the CDR3. The CDR3 DNA sequence: TGCGCCAGCACTTTGGGACAGGGATCCTACAATGAGCAGTTCTTC. It yields the protein CASTLGQGSYNEQFF.

A word on this clonotype: An end of the junction does not agree with germline; a read error may underlie this. The chain combines TRBV5-5 with TRBJ2-2, with D maybe TRBD2 (5 bases). Germline V gene data show CDR1 as SGHKS and CDR2 as YYEKEE (reference sequence). The CDR3 sequence is 14 residues long. The DNA for the CDR3 is TGTGCCATCAGCCCTGCGCTCCTCTCCGGGGTGCTGTTTTTT. Translation: CAISPALLSGVLFF.

This clonotype showed up many times. The CDR3 sequence is CSARGGGYEQYF. DNA of the CDR3: TGCAGTGCTAGAGGAGGGGGCTACGAGCAGTACTTC. The V gene is TRBV20-1, the J gene TRBJ2-7; D might be TRBD1 (6 bases). Deletions cut 1 base from V and 3 bases from J, with 7 bases between. The length of the CDR3 is 12 residues. Germline CDR1 is DFQATT and CDR2 is SNEGSKA (reference sequence).